One and the same sample provided the 8 T cell receptor beta chains below, sequenced in a study of response to subunit inactivated influenza vaccine. TCRdb ran MiXCR on the RT-PCR reads and lists one entry per CDR3 protein. Of 650,000 to 800,000 distinct CDR3 sequences listed, 11% to 15% are singletons. This sample comprised PBMCs from blood, obtained about 14 days before vaccination. The origin of the receptors is a man in his fifties or sixties who received an inactivated influenza vaccine.

This rearrangement joins TRBV20-1 to TRBJ1-5, with a possible D match to TRBD1 (5 bases). The germline gives CDR1 DFQATT, CDR2 SNEGSKA (reference sequence). Trimming removed 0 bases from V and 6 bases from J, with 18 bases in between. The CDR3 is 16 residues long. CDR3 nucleotides: TGCAGTGCTAGAGATCCGGCTCGGGGGGGAGGTCAGCCCCAGCATTTT. Its protein is CSARDPARGGGQPQHF.

This clonotype was seen at least ten times. The J gene is TRBJ2-5, the V gene TRBV4-2, with 7 bases matching TRBD1. Trimming removed 2 bases from V and 0 bases from J; junction bases left unmatched: 3. Germline V CDR1 and CDR2: LGHNA, YNFKEQ. This CDR3 spans 15 amino acids. CDR3 residues: CASSQTDRNQETQYF. The CDR3 bases are TGTGCCAGCAGCCAAACGGACAGGAACCAAGAGACCCAGTACTTC.

The gene calls are TRBV7-2 and TRBJ2-1, with unresolved D. Germline-derived CDR1 and CDR2 are SGHTA and FQGNSA. This CDR3 contains 16 residues. Trimming shortened V by 8 bases and J by 0 bases, and 17 bases separated the two germline ends. For the CDR3, the DNA is TGTGCCAGCGTGTTTCTAGTCGGCAACTCCTACAATGAGCAGTTCTTC. Protein: CASVFLVGNSYNEQFF.

J is TRBJ1-1 and V is TRBV6-2 or TRBV6-3, with a tentative D call TRBD1 (6 bases). The CDR3 is 13 residues long. V shed 2 bases and J shed 4 bases, with 8 bases lying between them. The V gene's germline CDR1 is MNHEY and CDR2 SVGEGT. CDR3 sequence (DNA): TGTGCCAGCAGTTACGTGGGGGCCACTGAAGCTTTCTTT. Translation gives CASSYVGATEAFF.

This clonotype came up many times. CDR3 loop: CASSTQGNQPQHF. CDR3 DNA: TGTGCCAGCAGCACACAGGGGAATCAGCCCCAGCATTTT. This chain uses TRBV7-9 with TRBJ1-5, with 7 bases aligning to TRBD1. Germline V gives CDR1 SEHNR, CDR2 FQNEAQ (reference sequence). CDR3 length: 13 residues. After removal of 5 bases from V and 4 bases from J, the junction contained 2 bases not matched to a gene.

The chain links TRBV20-1 to TRBJ1-2; D is unclear. With 0 bases removed from V and 5 bases from J, the gap between germline ends came to 10 bases. The V gene's germline CDR1 is DFQATT and CDR2 SNEGSKA (reference sequence). The CDR3 loop spans 13 amino acids. The CDR3 spells CSARDDTGYGYTF. CDR3 coding DNA: TGCAGTGCTAGAGATGACACGGGATATGGCTACACCTTC.

This clonotype has only a few counts. V usage is TRBV11-2 and J usage is TRBJ2-1; the match to TRBD2 covers 8 bases. The V and J ends lost 1 base and 5 bases, in that order; junction bases with no gene match: 13. CDR3 length: 18 residues. Per the germline V gene, CDR1 is SGHAT and CDR2 is FQNNGV. The CDR3 region has the DNA TGTGCCAGCAGCTTAGGTCGTTACAGCGGGGGTCTTCACAATGAGCAGTTCTTC. Translating gives CASSLGRYSGGLHNEQFF.

This clonotype has a handful of counts. The J gene is TRBJ2-2, the V gene TRBV12-3 or TRBV12-4; TRBD1 matches 7 bases. CDR3 length: 14 residues. V gave up 6 bases and J gave up 3 bases; unmatched junction bases: 4. The DNA for the CDR3 is TGTGCCAGCAGCGGACAGGCCTACACCGGGGAGCTGTTTTTT. This sequence encodes CASSGQAYTGELFF.